This T cell receptor beta chain was recovered during a study of tumor-infiltrating lymphocytes in primary liver carcinoma. As regards this clonotype: The target antigen is unknown. The junction does not match germline at one end; this may be a read error.

The germline V gene has CDR1 SQVTM and CDR2 ANQGSEA. The CDR3 sequence is 14 residues long. The template, 500 ng total RNA, yielded TCR beta cDNA made with a constant-region primer. A slightly modified ARM-PCR protocol with three nested multiplex PCR rounds produced these TCR beta libraries. Researchers ran the first two PCR rounds for roughly 10 cycles each with TRBV1-TRBV30 forward primers and a C-beta reverse primer. TCRdb analysed the multiplex PCR reads with MiXCR anew, one entry per CDR3 protein. The sample yields more than 150,000 distinct CDR3 sequences, over 45% seen once. Germline DNA was also extracted, while the blood RNA originated from unsorted whole blood. Chronic HBV infection was present, with no prior treatment. Study-wide findings and caveats: Tumors had a significantly higher top-250-clone fraction than blood (p = 0.039). Between tumor regions, pairs overlapped more than tumor-adjacent and tumor-blood pairs did.

The sequenced sample consisted of peripheral blood. This sequence joins TRBV29-1 and TRBJ2-2; maybe TRBD2 (6 bases). This clonotype originated in a middle-aged man with primary liver carcinoma and hepatitis B virus infection. CDR3: CGVESQEGTGELFF. In nucleotides, the CDR3 is TGCGGCGTTGAGTCGCAGGAGGGCACCGGGGAGCTGTTTTTT.